This is a list of T cell receptor beta chains from one sample in a study of CD8+CD57+ T cells in acquired aplastic anemia. TCRdb recomputed calls from the reads with MiXCR, one row per CDR3 protein. The table shows about 180,000 distinct CDR3 sequences, with 45% to 60% occurring only once. Sequenced material: sorted CD4+, CD8+, or CD8+CD57+ T cells (not recorded which) from PBMCs. These receptors all stem from a human donor with aplastic anemia. Each CDR3 is given with its conserved first and last residue. The order of the fields is clone size, D gene, J gene, V gene, CDR3 protein, CDR3 DNA. A D gene is named only where the DNA matches it firmly. Size is omitted from some rows. Given values are once, few, many or a class for expanded clones.

clone_size: many
d_call: -
j_call: TRBJ2-1
v_call: TRBV4-2
cdr3_aa: CASSQGFYEQFF
cdr3_nt: TGTGCCAGCAGCCAAGGTTTCTATGAGCAGTTCTTC

clone_size: -
d_call: -
j_call: TRBJ1-5
v_call: TRBV24-1
cdr3_aa: CATSAPRAGDQPQHF
cdr3_nt: TGTGCCACCAGTGCCCCGAGGGCCGGTGATCAGCCCCAGCATTTT

clone_size: many
d_call: -
j_call: TRBJ2-1
v_call: TRBV7-9
cdr3_aa: CASSLGFLTYNEQFF
cdr3_nt: TGTGCCAGCAGCTTGGGTTTTTTAACCTACAATGAGCAGTTCTTC

clone_size: many
d_call: TRBD1
j_call: TRBJ2-7
v_call: TRBV5-4
cdr3_aa: CASSAGQGSYEQYF
cdr3_nt: TGTGCCAGCAGCGCGGGACAGGGGTCCTACGAGCAGTACTTC

clone_size: once
d_call: TRBD2
j_call: TRBJ2-7
v_call: TRBV6-1
cdr3_aa: CASRVGGSEQYF
cdr3_nt: TGTGCCAGCAGGGTGGGAGGGAGTGAGCAGTACTTC

clone_size: many
d_call: -
j_call: TRBJ2-5
v_call: TRBV6-1
cdr3_aa: CASRGLIKYQETQYF
cdr3_nt: TGTGCCAGCAGGGGCCTGATCAAGTACCAAGAGACCCAGTACTTC

clone_size: few
d_call: -
j_call: TRBJ1-2
v_call: TRBV7-2
cdr3_aa: CASSLVAGLSYGYTF
cdr3_nt: TGTGCCAGCAGCTTAGTGGCCGGGCTGAGCTATGGCTACACCTTC

clone_size: -
d_call: -
j_call: TRBJ1-6
v_call: TRBV5-1
cdr3_aa: CASSNGVRGLGSYNSPLHF
cdr3_nt: TGCGCCAGCAGTAACGGAGTGCGGGGGCTGGGGTCCTATAATTCACCCCTCCACTTT

clone_size: -
d_call: TRBD1
j_call: TRBJ2-7
v_call: TRBV10-3
cdr3_aa: CAISESRGQGHYEQYF
cdr3_nt: TGTGCCATCAGTGAGTCAAGGGGACAGGGTCATTACGAGCAGTACTTC

clone_size: -
d_call: TRBD2
j_call: TRBJ2-5
v_call: TRBV7-2
cdr3_aa: CASSPFVAGSQETQYF
cdr3_nt: TGTGCCAGCAGCCCCTTTGTAGCGGGGTCACAAGAGACCCAGTACTTC

clone_size: many
d_call: -
j_call: TRBJ1-3
v_call: TRBV9
cdr3_aa: CASSPHSGVSGNTIYF
cdr3_nt: TGTGCCAGCAGCCCTCATTCCGGGGTGTCCGGAAACACCATATATTTT

clone_size: many
d_call: -
j_call: TRBJ1-2
v_call: TRBV20-1
cdr3_aa: CSADWGEGIADGYTF
cdr3_nt: TGCAGTGCTGATTGGGGCGAGGGGATCGCGGATGGCTACACCTTC

clone_size: -
d_call: -
j_call: TRBJ2-3
v_call: TRBV25-1
cdr3_aa: CASSEIASLTDTQYF
cdr3_nt: TGTGCCAGCAGTGAAATAGCCTCGCTCACAGATACGCAGTATTTT

clone_size: many
d_call: -
j_call: TRBJ2-3
v_call: TRBV9
cdr3_aa: CASSVGVGGGTDTQYF
cdr3_nt: TGTGCCAGCAGCGTAGGTGTTGGTGGGGGCACAGATACGCAGTATTTT

clone_size: few
d_call: -
j_call: TRBJ2-6
v_call: TRBV19
cdr3_aa: CASSLAGVLSGANVLTF
cdr3_nt: TGTGCCAGTAGTCTCGCCGGTGTACTCTCTGGGGCCAACGTCCTGACTTTC

clone_size: -
d_call: -
j_call: TRBJ1-1
v_call: TRBV12-3/TRBV12-4
cdr3_aa: CASSLWQGRNTEAFF
cdr3_nt: TGTGCCAGCAGTTTGTGGCAGGGGAGGAACACTGAAGCTTTCTTT

clone_size: -
d_call: -
j_call: TRBJ1-5
v_call: TRBV20-1
cdr3_aa: CSASREGWGQPQHF
cdr3_nt: TGCAGTGCCAGCCGTGAGGGGTGGGGGCAGCCCCAGCATTTT

clone_size: -
d_call: -
j_call: TRBJ1-4
v_call: TRBV30
cdr3_aa: CAWSVHGSREQEKLFF
cdr3_nt: TGTGCCTGGAGTGTACACGGCAGCAGGGAACAAGAAAAACTGTTTTTT

clone_size: -
d_call: -
j_call: TRBJ1-1
v_call: TRBV29-1
cdr3_aa: CSVTQSMNTEAFF
cdr3_nt: TGCAGCGTCACACAGTCCATGAACACTGAAGCTTTCTTT

clone_size: -
d_call: TRBD1
j_call: TRBJ2-2
v_call: TRBV29-1
cdr3_aa: CSAEGQGPTGELFF
cdr3_nt: TGCAGCGCCGAGGGACAGGGACCCACCGGGGAGCTGTTTTTT

clone_size: -
d_call: TRBD1
j_call: TRBJ2-1
v_call: TRBV24-1
cdr3_aa: CATSDADRDGYNEQFF
cdr3_nt: TGTGCCACCAGTGATGCCGACAGGGACGGTTACAATGAGCAGTTCTTC

clone_size: -
d_call: -
j_call: TRBJ1-1
v_call: TRBV15
cdr3_aa: CATTPKWAFF
cdr3_nt: TGTGCCACCACCCCTAAGTGGGCTTTCTTT

clone_size: -
d_call: TRBD1
j_call: TRBJ2-7
v_call: TRBV27
cdr3_aa: CASSLVDRGHEQYF
cdr3_nt: TGTGCCAGCAGTTTAGTAGACAGGGGCCACGAGCAGTACTTC

clone_size: -
d_call: -
j_call: TRBJ2-7
v_call: TRBV20-1
cdr3_aa: CSARDNTLRRGEQYF
cdr3_nt: TGCAGTGCTAGAGATAACACCCTGAGGAGGGGGGAGCAGTACTTC

clone_size: many
d_call: TRBD1
j_call: TRBJ2-3
v_call: TRBV7-3
cdr3_aa: CASSPRTGSTDTQYF
cdr3_nt: TGTGCCAGCAGCCCAAGGACAGGAAGCACAGATACGCAGTATTTT

clone_size: -
d_call: -
j_call: TRBJ2-7
v_call: TRBV7-9
cdr3_aa: CASSLVGGDDEQYF
cdr3_nt: TGTGCCAGCAGCTTAGTCGGGGGAGATGACGAGCAGTACTTC

clone_size: -
d_call: TRBD1
j_call: TRBJ2-7
v_call: TRBV19
cdr3_aa: CASSTTGGLYEQYF
cdr3_nt: TGTGCCAGTAGTACGACAGGGGGCCTATACGAGCAGTACTTC

clone_size: -
d_call: -
j_call: TRBJ1-2
v_call: TRBV10-3
cdr3_aa: CAINREDGYTF
cdr3_nt: TGTGCCATCAATAGGGAAGATGGCTACACCTTC

clone_size: many
d_call: TRBD2
j_call: TRBJ2-7
v_call: TRBV4-1
cdr3_aa: CASSQDLERGKYEQYF
cdr3_nt: TGCGCCAGCAGCCAAGACCTGGAGCGGGGTAAATACGAGCAGTACTTC

clone_size: -
d_call: -
j_call: TRBJ1-1
v_call: TRBV11-2
cdr3_aa: CASSPGHRNTEAFF
cdr3_nt: TGTGCCAGCAGCCCGGGACACCGGAACACTGAAGCTTTCTTT

clone_size: -
d_call: -
j_call: TRBJ2-7
v_call: TRBV10-3
cdr3_aa: CAISPGTTRAEQYF
cdr3_nt: TGTGCCATCAGCCCCGGGACCACTAGGGCCGAGCAGTACTTC

clone_size: many
d_call: -
j_call: TRBJ1-5
v_call: TRBV20-1
cdr3_aa: CSAIGGGRNQPQHF
cdr3_nt: TGCAGTGCTATAGGGGGGGGGCGGAATCAGCCCCAGCATTTT

clone_size: -
d_call: -
j_call: TRBJ1-2
v_call: TRBV4-1
cdr3_aa: CASSPSGDGYGYTF
cdr3_nt: TGCGCCAGCAGTCCGAGTGGCGATGGCTACGGCTACACCTTC

clone_size: -
d_call: TRBD2
j_call: TRBJ2-7
v_call: TRBV19
cdr3_aa: CASSIPGLAAYEQYF
cdr3_nt: TGTGCCAGTAGTATTCCGGGACTAGCGGCCTACGAGCAGTACTTC

clone_size: -
d_call: TRBD1
j_call: TRBJ2-2
v_call: TRBV2
cdr3_aa: CASRPDRGTGELFF
cdr3_nt: TGTGCCAGCAGACCGGACAGGGGAACCGGGGAGCTGTTTTTT

clone_size: once
d_call: -
j_call: TRBJ1-5
v_call: TRBV4-1
cdr3_aa: CASSQDSGDPPQPQHF
cdr3_nt: TGCGCCAGCAGCCAAGATTCAGGGGACCCTCCTCAGCCCCAGCATTTT

clone_size: many
d_call: -
j_call: TRBJ2-2
v_call: TRBV7-8
cdr3_aa: CASSVFSNTGELFF
cdr3_nt: TGTGCCAGCAGCGTGTTCTCGAACACCGGGGAGCTGTTTTTT

clone_size: many
d_call: TRBD1
j_call: TRBJ1-2
v_call: TRBV6-1
cdr3_aa: CASRKGQGGTGYTF
cdr3_nt: TGTGCCAGCAGAAAAGGACAGGGTGGTACTGGCTACACCTTC

clone_size: many
d_call: -
j_call: TRBJ1-2
v_call: TRBV7-8
cdr3_aa: CASSLDGSIYGYTF
cdr3_nt: TGTGCCAGCAGCTTGGACGGCTCCATCTATGGCTACACCTTC

clone_size: -
d_call: -
j_call: TRBJ2-3
v_call: TRBV12-3/TRBV12-4
cdr3_aa: CASSLSPGGTDTQYF
cdr3_nt: TGTGCCAGCAGTTTATCCCCCGGGGGCACAGATACGCAGTATTTT

clone_size: once
d_call: TRBD1
j_call: TRBJ2-7
v_call: TRBV5-1
cdr3_aa: CASRQWTGPYEQYF
cdr3_nt: TGCGCCAGCAGACAATGGACAGGCCCTTACGAGCAGTACTTC

clone_size: -
d_call: -
j_call: TRBJ2-7
v_call: TRBV20-1
cdr3_aa: CSLRREWIGSYEQYF
cdr3_nt: TGCAGTTTACGGAGAGAGTGGATTGGATCCTACGAGCAGTACTTC

clone_size: few
d_call: -
j_call: TRBJ2-3
v_call: TRBV3-1
cdr3_aa: CASSQEGTDTQYF
cdr3_nt: TGTGCCAGCAGCCAAGAGGGAACAGATACGCAGTATTTT

clone_size: few
d_call: TRBD1
j_call: TRBJ2-7
v_call: TRBV20-1
cdr3_aa: CSARPGQGATYEQYF
cdr3_nt: TGCAGTGCTAGACCAGGACAGGGAGCAACCTACGAGCAGTACTTC

clone_size: -
d_call: TRBD2
j_call: TRBJ2-1
v_call: TRBV3-1
cdr3_aa: CASSKRGLGGGNEQFF
cdr3_nt: TGTGCCAGCAGCAAAAGGGGACTAGGGGGGGGGAATGAGCAGTTCTTC

clone_size: -
d_call: TRBD1
j_call: TRBJ2-3
v_call: TRBV24-1
cdr3_aa: CATSARVTGVPDTQYF
cdr3_nt: TGTGCCACCAGTGCTAGAGTGACAGGGGTCCCAGATACGCAGTATTTT